This entry lists 32 T cell receptor beta chains sequenced from one sample in a study of persistence of HIV-infected CD4 T cells. These receptors' antigens are unknown. This was the immunoSEQ version 4 assay in survey mode. Method: immunoSEQ multiplex PCR; TCRdb's copy keeps in-frame clones and lacks some. The sample holds about 36,000 clones, about 83% seen once. Cells were stimulated with overlapping HIV-1 Gag 15-mer peptides. Memory cells lacking CD40L and CD69 with high CD45RO were sorted. The sequences come from cultured CD4+ T cells from PBMCs, collected from a patient who received antiretroviral therapy. The receptor source for this set is an adult with HIV. The donor label of this sample is uncertain.

The chain recombines TRBV9 with TRBJ1-5, with no clear D. Trimming cost V 0 bases and J 3 bases, with 10 bases left between them. The CDR3 runs to 15 residues. Germline CDR1 and CDR2: SGDLS and YYNGEE. The chain's CDR3 is CASSVGGGFNQPQHF. CDR3 nucleotide sequence: TGTGCCAGCAGCGTAGGGGGAGGGTTCAATCAGCCCCAGCATTTT.

The V call is TRBV15, the J call TRBJ2-7; D might be TRBD1 (5 bases). The length of the CDR3 is 14 residues. V lost 2 bases and J 2 bases, leaving 10 bases between the germline ends. Germline V lookup: CDR1 LNHNV, CDR2 YYDKDF (reference sequence). CDR3 sequence: CATSRSQGAYEQYF. The CDR3, as DNA: TGTGCCACCAGCAGATCCCAGGGTGCCTACGAGCAGTACTTC.

The V call is TRBV30, the J call TRBJ1-4; 8 positions agree with TRBD1. Germline CDR1 GTSNPN, CDR2 SVGIG (reference sequence). The CDR3 loop spans 13 amino acids. V lost 6 bases to trimming and J lost 6 bases; unmatched junction nucleotides: 6. The CDR3 nucleotides are TGTGCCTGTAGGACAGGGATTTATGAAAAACTGTTTTTT. Translating gives CACRTGIYEKLFF.

The chain links TRBV7-2 to TRBJ2-3, with 11 bases aligning to TRBD2. V lost 5 bases, J lost 6 bases, and 4 bases stayed unmatched. Germline V gene data show CDR1 as SGHTA and CDR2 as FQGNSA. The CDR3 spans 14 residues. CDR3 bases: TGTGCCAGCAGCCCATCTAGCGGGGGGGATACGCAGTATTTT. It encodes CASSPSSGGDTQYF.

The chain uses TRBV6-5 and TRBJ2-2, with TRBD1 matching over 9 bases. Germline V gene data show CDR1 as MNHEY and CDR2 as SVGAGI. The V segment lost 7 bases and the J segment 9 bases; nucleotides outside the gene matches: 9. The CDR3 is made up of 14 amino acids. CDR3 region: CASTTGTGLRELFF. In DNA, the CDR3 is TGTGCCAGCACTACAGGGACAGGGTTACGGGAGCTGTTTTTT.

The V and J genes are TRBV10-2 and TRBJ2-1, with 10 positions matching TRBD2. The CDR3 is 15 amino acids. Germline V gene lookup returns CDR1 WSHSY and CDR2 SAAADI. V shed 3 bases and J 6 bases; nucleotides not matched to a gene: 5. The CDR3 DNA sequence: TGCGCCAGCAGTGATGAGCGGGGGGGCCGCAATGAGCAGTTCTTC. Translation: CASSDERGGRNEQFF.

The chain recombines TRBV28 with TRBJ1-2; D remains unclear. CDR3 length: 12 amino acids. CDR1 and CDR2 (germline): MDHEN, SYDVKM. With 3 bases removed from V and 8 bases from J, the gap between germline ends came to 10 bases. DNA for the CDR3: TGTGCCAGCAGTTTGAACCGTCGAGGCTACACCTTC. It translates to CASSLNRRGYTF.

The rearrangement joins TRBV6-5 to TRBJ2-7, with 8 bases that match TRBD2. Trimming cost V 0 bases and J 3 bases; bases outside gene matches: 4. Germline CDR1 MNHEY, CDR2 SVGAGI. The CDR3 extends over 15 amino acids. The CDR3 sequence is CASSYSGGGNYEQYF. CDR3 bases: TGTGCCAGCAGTTACTCGGGCGGGGGGAACTACGAGCAGTACTTC.

CDR3 in amino acids: CASSRGQGFAYNSPLHF. Written as DNA, the CDR3 is TGTGCCAGCAGCAGAGGACAGGGATTTGCGTATAATTCACCCCTCCACTTT. V and J are TRBV5-8 and TRBJ1-6; TRBD1 matches 8 bases. This CDR3 comprises 17 residues. Germline CDR1 and CDR2: SGHTS and YDEGEE. Germline trimming cut 4 bases from V and 4 bases from J; bases unmatched to any gene: 10.

The chain couples TRBV29-1 to TRBJ2-3; 9 nucleotides align to TRBD2. The CDR3 is 16 residues long. CDR1 and CDR2 from the germline V gene are SQVTM and ANQGSEA. Trimming cost V 0 bases and J 6 bases; bases outside gene matches: 10. CDR3 loop: CSVEDFERGVIDTQYF. The CDR3 nucleotides are TGCAGCGTTGAAGATTTCGAGCGGGGGGTGATCGATACGCAGTATTTT.

This clone was found a few times. The genes are TRBV2 and TRBJ1-2; no clear D. V lost 8 bases, J lost 3 bases, and 16 bases lay in between. The germline gives CDR1 SNHLY, CDR2 FYNNEI. The CDR3 is made up of 14 amino acids. The CDR3 nucleotides are TGTGCCAGCCTTTTAAGGGAGTTTGACTATGGCTACACCTTC. This gives the protein CASLLREFDYGYTF. Based on the CDR3 plus reference TRBV2 and TRBJ1-2, the full variable domain is EPEVTQTPSHQVTQMGQEVILRCVPISNHLYFYWYRQILGQKVEFLVSFYNNEISEKSEIFDDQFSVERPDGSNFTLKIRSTKLEDSAMYFCASLLREFDYGYTFGSGTRLTVV.

The CDR3 DNA reads as TGTGCCAGCAGCCGAGTAAAGGGGCCGATTGCGCAGTACTTC. Its translation is CASSRVKGPIAQYF. The chain carries TRBV28 and TRBJ2-7; D may be TRBD1 (5 bases). V was shortened by 6 bases and J by 9 bases, with 21 bases between the two germline ends. Germline V gene lookup returns CDR1 MDHEN and CDR2 SYDVKM. This CDR3 is built from 14 residues.

This clone was seen a single time. V is TRBV5-1 and J is TRBJ2-7; 7 positions agree with TRBD1. This CDR3 region has 13 residues. Losses at the gene ends were 7 bases for V and 5 bases for J; bases not matched to a gene: 9. Germline CDR1 SGHRS, CDR2 YFSETQ. The chain's CDR3 is CASSRDSPNEQYF. The CDR3 nucleotides read TGCGCCAGCTCTCGGGACAGTCCTAACGAGCAGTACTTC. The full variable domain, rest sourced from reference TRBV5-1 and TRBJ2-7, is KAGVTQTPRYLIKTRGQQVTLSCSPISGHRSVSWYQQTPGQGLQFLFEYFSETQRNKGNFPGRFSGRQFSNSRSEMNVSTLELGDSALYLCASSRDSPNEQYFGPGTRLTVT.

The chain combines TRBV4-1 with TRBJ2-3; D may be TRBD1 (6 bases). The germline V gene encodes CDR1 MGHRA and CDR2 YSYEKL. The ends were cut back, 0 bases at V and 1 base at J, with 17 bases in the middle. The CDR3 is 18 residues long. The CDR3 bases are TGCGCCAGCAGCCAAGATTTTTTAGGGGCAGGGGGCACAGATACGCAGTATTTT. Translated, it gives CASSQDFLGAGGTDTQYF.

The J gene is TRBJ1-3, the V gene TRBV28, with D hard to call. Trimming pared 6 bases from V and 5 bases from J, leaving 17 bases between. The CDR3 has 15 residues. Germline assignment: CDR1 MDHEN and CDR2 SYDVKM. The CDR3 protein is CASSLRAAARNTIYF. The CDR3, as DNA: TGTGCCAGCAGCCTAAGGGCAGCGGCAAGAAACACCATATATTTT.

The rearrangement joins TRBV19 to TRBJ1-6, with 7 bases aligning to TRBD1. V shed 3 bases and J 6 bases; nucleotides not matched to a gene: 5. The CDR3 spans 15 residues. Germline loops: CDR1 LNHDA, CDR2 SQIVND (reference sequence). The CDR3 reads CASSISRDSNSPLHF. The DNA for the CDR3 is TGTGCCAGTAGTATTTCCCGGGACAGTAATTCACCCCTCCACTTT.

In its sample, this clone was seen once. V and J are TRBV21-1 and TRBJ1-2; TRBD1 is the table's D call, not checked against the DNA. TRBV21-1 is marked as a pseudogene. This CDR3 is built from 17 residues. CDR3 region: CASSKVGEKTGEGGYTF. In DNA, the CDR3 is TGTGCCAGCAGCAAAGTTGGGGAAAAGACAGGGGAAGGTGGCTACACCTTC.

The rearrangement joins TRBV18 to TRBJ2-7; D possibly matches TRBD1 or TRBD2 (6 bases each). Between the trimmed V and J ends, which lost 5 bases and 7 bases, there was a span of 9 bases. This CDR3 contains 11 residues. Germline V gives CDR1 KGHSH, CDR2 LQKENI. The DNA of the CDR3 is TGTGCCAGCTCAAAAGGGGGGGAGCAGTACTTC. Translated: CASSKGGEQYF.

The V and J genes are TRBV6-5 and TRBJ1-1; weak D call: TRBD1 (5 bases). The CDR3 runs 14 residues. Germline assignment: CDR1 MNHEY and CDR2 SVGAGI. With 6 bases removed from V and 1 base from J, the gap between germline ends came to 12 bases. The CDR3 sequence: CASSSRVENTEAFF. The CDR3 nucleotides read TGTGCCAGCAGCTCCAGGGTAGAGAACACTGAAGCTTTCTTT.

This rearrangement joins TRBV7-2 to TRBJ2-3; no clear D. V was clipped by 2 bases and J by 1 base, with 7 bases between them. The CDR3 covers 14 residues. The germline V gene encodes CDR1 SGHTA and CDR2 FQGNSA. The CDR3, as DNA: TGTGCCAGCAGCTTATCCGGGCGCACAGATACGCAGTATTTT. It is translated as CASSLSGRTDTQYF.

This chain joins TRBV15 and TRBJ2-2; 10 nucleotides align to TRBD1. The CDR3 totals 15 residues. The germline gives CDR1 LNHNV, CDR2 YYDKDF (reference sequence). The trim removed 3 bases at V and 6 bases at J, leaving 4 bases unmatched. The DNA for the CDR3 is TGTGCCACCAGCAGTCTCGGACAGGGGGCCGGGGAGCTGTTTTTT. Translated: CATSSLGQGAGELFF.

V and J are TRBV5-5 and TRBJ2-3, with 9 nucleotides matching TRBD1. The V and J ends lost 4 bases and 2 bases, in that order; junction bases with no gene match: 5. CDR1 is SGHKS, CDR2 YYEKEE, per germline (reference sequence). The CDR3 contains 15 residues. The CDR3 sequence is CASSTWTGVTDTQYF. Here the CDR3 DNA reads TGTGCCAGCAGCACCTGGACAGGGGTCACAGATACGCAGTATTTT.

This clone was seen more than once but under ten times. CDR3 sequence: CASGGPQEQYF. The CDR3 nucleotides are TGCGCCAGCGGGGGTCCCCAGGAGCAGTACTTC. The chain uses TRBV5-1 and TRBJ2-7; D possibly matches TRBD1 or TRBD2 (5 bases each). The CDR3 consists of 11 residues. Germline-derived CDR1 and CDR2 are SGHRS and YFSETQ. Between the trimmed V and J ends, which lost 7 bases and 7 bases, there was a span of 12 bases.

The V call is TRBV6-2 or TRBV6-3, the J call TRBJ1-5; TRBD1 matches at 11 bases. The CDR3 extends over 17 amino acids. V trimming: 1 base; J trimming: 3 bases; junction bases outside the gene matches: 5. The V gene's germline CDR1 is MNHEY and CDR2 SVGEGT. This chain's CDR3 is CASSYWTGGQSNQPQHF. The CDR3 nucleotides read TGTGCCAGCAGTTACTGGACAGGGGGCCAATCCAATCAGCCCCAGCATTTT.

The chain is built from TRBV27 and TRBJ1-1, with D hard to call. V lost 5 bases, J lost 1 base, and 8 bases lay in between. CDR1 and CDR2 from the germline V gene are MNHEY and SMNVEV (reference sequence). This CDR3 is 13 amino acids long. The CDR3 protein is CASSREPNTEAFF. The CDR3 nucleotides read TGTGCCAGCAGTAGGGAACCGAACACTGAAGCTTTCTTT.

This chain connects TRBV3-1 (or the pseudogene TRBV3-2) to TRBJ2-4; 10 nucleotides match TRBD2. With 1 base clipped from V and 1 base from J, the junction kept 7 bases outside the gene matches. Germline CDR1 and CDR2: LGHDT and YNNKEL (reference sequence). The CDR3 extends over 18 amino acids. CDR3 sequence reads: CASSQGALAGGAKNIQYF. CDR3 sequence (DNA): TGTGCCAGCAGCCAAGGGGCTTTAGCGGGGGGCGCCAAAAACATTCAGTACTTC.

The V call is TRBV7-3, the J call TRBJ2-3; a weak D match, TRBD1 (6 bases). The V gene lost 6 bases and the J gene lost 1 base, with 14 bases spanning the gap. Looked up from germline, CDR1 is SGHTA and CDR2 is FQGTGA. This CDR3 is 15 amino acids long. CDR3: CASRREGVGTDTQYF. The DNA for the CDR3 is TGTGCCAGCAGACGTGAGGGGGTCGGCACAGATACGCAGTATTTT.

The chain joins TRBV28 to TRBJ2-3; TRBD1 matches 9 bases. Germline values: CDR1 MDHEN, CDR2 SYDVKM. This CDR3 has 13 amino acids. V trimming: 7 bases; J trimming: 10 bases; junction bases outside the gene matches: 9. CDR3 nucleotide sequence: TGTGCCAGCAACTTACAGGGGGCTCGATCGCAGTATTTT. It translates to CASNLQGARSQYF.

This clone has only one observation. The CDR3 here is CSASEGRGIYGYTF. CDR3 sequence (DNA): TGCAGTGCTAGTGAGGGAAGGGGGATCTATGGCTACACCTTC. This chain joins TRBV20-1 and TRBJ1-2, with D possibly being TRBD1 (6 bases). Germline V gives CDR1 DFQATT, CDR2 SNEGSKA (reference sequence). The V end was cut by 3 bases, the J end by 4 bases, with 15 bases between. This CDR3 comprises 14 residues.

In DNA, the CDR3 is TGTGCCAGCAGTTTTGGGATGGAATCTGGGGCCAACGTCCTGACTTTC. It specifies CASSFGMESGANVLTF. The chain links TRBV28 to TRBJ2-6; D unresolved. This CDR3 is built from 16 residues. V lost 3 bases to trimming and J lost 1 base, with 10 bases between them. Germline loops: CDR1 MDHEN, CDR2 SYDVKM.

The J gene is TRBJ2-6, the V gene TRBV19; D is unclear. This CDR3 is 16 amino acids long. Germline CDR1 is LNHDA and CDR2 is SQIVND (reference sequence). Trimming shortened V by 1 base and J by 1 base, and 8 bases separated the two germline ends. CDR3 loop: CASSIVVGSGANVLTF. For the CDR3, the DNA is TGTGCCAGTAGTATAGTAGTGGGATCTGGGGCCAACGTCCTGACTTTC. The variable domain in full, with the rest retrieved from reference TRBV19 and TRBJ2-6, is DGGITQSPKYLFRKEGQNVTLSCEQNLNHDAMYWYRQDPGQGLRLIYYSQIVNDFQKGDIAEGYSVSREKKESFPLTVTSAQKNPTAFYLCASSIVVGSGANVLTFGAGSRLTVL.

This clone is a singleton in its sample. The J gene is TRBJ2-1, the V gene TRBV15; TRBD2 matches at 8 bases. Germline CDR1 LNHNV, CDR2 YYDKDF (reference sequence). The CDR3 is 16 amino acids. With 5 bases clipped from V and 8 bases from J, the junction kept 14 bases outside the gene matches. CDR3 sequence: CATSPRTSRGSDEQFF. The CDR3 region has the DNA TGTGCCACCAGCCCTAGGACTAGCCGGGGGTCCGATGAGCAGTTCTTC.